This T cell receptor (beta chain) was documented in a study of blood T cells in healthy people across ages. Background on the study: Template switching caught about one barcoded beta molecule for each two T cells.

Regarding the study as a whole: Bulk PBMC profiling left naive and antigen-experienced comparisons inconclusive.

Primed by a sample-barcoded 5' primer and a J-beta primer mix, a second PCR proceeded for about 7 to 11 cycles. Carrying 12 random nucleotides, a template-switch adaptor labeled each individual cDNA molecule. TCRdb independently ran MiXCR on the 5' RACE reads; one entry per CDR3 protein. The table includes roughly 800,000 distinct CDR3 sequences, roughly 64% detected once. The V and J ends lost 6 bases and 5 bases respectively, with 13 bases between them. Germline lookup yields CDR1 MDHEN and CDR2 SYDVKM. CDR3 size: 13 residues. Remarks on this clonotype: Its antigen is still unknown.

The chain uses TRBV28 and TRBJ1-2, with D uncertain. Sequencing used blood. This sequence was found in a man aged 25 to 40 in good health. The DNA for the CDR3 is TGTGCCAGCAGAGCGGAGGGATCTTATGGCTACACCTTC. Its translation: CASRAEGSYGYTF.